Sequencing of this T cell receptor (beta chain) was carried out in a study of T cell repertoires in ileal Crohn's disease. The overall study: M6 samples are neoterminal ileum biopsies from postoperative colonoscopy. The study, taken as a whole, reports: Postoperative endoscopy occurred within one year, median 6.9 months.

For this clone: What it binds is unknown.

Per sample, roughly 500 nanograms of biopsy DNA were TCRB immunosequenced. Only in-frame clones appear in the TCRdb table, and some are missing; sequencing was by immunoSEQ multiplex PCR. The table shows 3,000 to 4,000 clones, with roughly three quarters occurring only once. The ends lost 4 bases at V and 4 bases at J; junction bases unmatched: 8. The germline V gene has CDR1 SGHTA and CDR2 FQGTGA. CDR3 length: 16 amino acids. The time point was: neoterminal ileum biopsy at postoperative endoscopy, about 6 months after surgery. The clonotype was recovered from an adult with Crohn's disease. This chain uses TRBV7-3 with TRBJ2-1, with 9 bases matching TRBD1. Sequencing input: ileal tissue. In DNA form, the CDR3 reads TGTGCCAGCAGCTCCCCGGACAGGGGATCATACAATGAGCAGTTCTTC. Encoded protein: CASSSPDRGSYNEQFF.